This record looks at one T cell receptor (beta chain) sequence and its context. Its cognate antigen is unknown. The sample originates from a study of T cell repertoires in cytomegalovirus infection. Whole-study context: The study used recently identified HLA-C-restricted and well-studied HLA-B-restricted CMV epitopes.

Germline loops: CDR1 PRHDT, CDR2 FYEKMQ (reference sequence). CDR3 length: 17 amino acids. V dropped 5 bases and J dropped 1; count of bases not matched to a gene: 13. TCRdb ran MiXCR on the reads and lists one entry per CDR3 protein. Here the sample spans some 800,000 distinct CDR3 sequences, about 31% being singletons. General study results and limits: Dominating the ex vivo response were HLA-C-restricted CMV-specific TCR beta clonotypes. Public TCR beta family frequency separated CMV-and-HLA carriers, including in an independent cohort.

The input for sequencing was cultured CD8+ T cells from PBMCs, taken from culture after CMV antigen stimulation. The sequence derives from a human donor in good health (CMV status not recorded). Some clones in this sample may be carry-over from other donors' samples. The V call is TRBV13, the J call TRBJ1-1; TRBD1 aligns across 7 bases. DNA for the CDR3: TGTGCCAGCAGCATAAACAGGGGACTACTCCCGAACACTGAAGCTTTCTTT. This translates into CASSINRGLLPNTEAFF. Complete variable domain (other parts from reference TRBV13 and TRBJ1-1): AAGVIQSPRHLIKEKRETATLKCYPIPRHDTVYWYQQGPGQDPQFLISFYEKMQSDKGSIPDRFSAQQFSDYHSELNMSSLELGDSALYFCASSINRGLLPNTEAFFGQGTRLTVV.